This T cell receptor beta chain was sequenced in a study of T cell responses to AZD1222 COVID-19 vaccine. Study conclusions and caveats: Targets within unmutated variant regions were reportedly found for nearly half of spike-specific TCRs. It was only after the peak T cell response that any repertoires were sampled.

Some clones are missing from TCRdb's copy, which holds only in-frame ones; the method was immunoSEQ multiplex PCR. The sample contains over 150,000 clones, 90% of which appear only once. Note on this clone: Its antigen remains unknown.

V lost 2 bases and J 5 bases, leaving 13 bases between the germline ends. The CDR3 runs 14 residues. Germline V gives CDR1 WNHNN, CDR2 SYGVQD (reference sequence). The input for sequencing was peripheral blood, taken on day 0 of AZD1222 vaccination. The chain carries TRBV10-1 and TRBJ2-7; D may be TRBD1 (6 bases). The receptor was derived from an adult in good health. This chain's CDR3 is CASSEDRRGDEQYF. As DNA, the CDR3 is TGCGCCAGCAGTGAGGACCGCAGGGGCGACGAGCAGTACTTC.